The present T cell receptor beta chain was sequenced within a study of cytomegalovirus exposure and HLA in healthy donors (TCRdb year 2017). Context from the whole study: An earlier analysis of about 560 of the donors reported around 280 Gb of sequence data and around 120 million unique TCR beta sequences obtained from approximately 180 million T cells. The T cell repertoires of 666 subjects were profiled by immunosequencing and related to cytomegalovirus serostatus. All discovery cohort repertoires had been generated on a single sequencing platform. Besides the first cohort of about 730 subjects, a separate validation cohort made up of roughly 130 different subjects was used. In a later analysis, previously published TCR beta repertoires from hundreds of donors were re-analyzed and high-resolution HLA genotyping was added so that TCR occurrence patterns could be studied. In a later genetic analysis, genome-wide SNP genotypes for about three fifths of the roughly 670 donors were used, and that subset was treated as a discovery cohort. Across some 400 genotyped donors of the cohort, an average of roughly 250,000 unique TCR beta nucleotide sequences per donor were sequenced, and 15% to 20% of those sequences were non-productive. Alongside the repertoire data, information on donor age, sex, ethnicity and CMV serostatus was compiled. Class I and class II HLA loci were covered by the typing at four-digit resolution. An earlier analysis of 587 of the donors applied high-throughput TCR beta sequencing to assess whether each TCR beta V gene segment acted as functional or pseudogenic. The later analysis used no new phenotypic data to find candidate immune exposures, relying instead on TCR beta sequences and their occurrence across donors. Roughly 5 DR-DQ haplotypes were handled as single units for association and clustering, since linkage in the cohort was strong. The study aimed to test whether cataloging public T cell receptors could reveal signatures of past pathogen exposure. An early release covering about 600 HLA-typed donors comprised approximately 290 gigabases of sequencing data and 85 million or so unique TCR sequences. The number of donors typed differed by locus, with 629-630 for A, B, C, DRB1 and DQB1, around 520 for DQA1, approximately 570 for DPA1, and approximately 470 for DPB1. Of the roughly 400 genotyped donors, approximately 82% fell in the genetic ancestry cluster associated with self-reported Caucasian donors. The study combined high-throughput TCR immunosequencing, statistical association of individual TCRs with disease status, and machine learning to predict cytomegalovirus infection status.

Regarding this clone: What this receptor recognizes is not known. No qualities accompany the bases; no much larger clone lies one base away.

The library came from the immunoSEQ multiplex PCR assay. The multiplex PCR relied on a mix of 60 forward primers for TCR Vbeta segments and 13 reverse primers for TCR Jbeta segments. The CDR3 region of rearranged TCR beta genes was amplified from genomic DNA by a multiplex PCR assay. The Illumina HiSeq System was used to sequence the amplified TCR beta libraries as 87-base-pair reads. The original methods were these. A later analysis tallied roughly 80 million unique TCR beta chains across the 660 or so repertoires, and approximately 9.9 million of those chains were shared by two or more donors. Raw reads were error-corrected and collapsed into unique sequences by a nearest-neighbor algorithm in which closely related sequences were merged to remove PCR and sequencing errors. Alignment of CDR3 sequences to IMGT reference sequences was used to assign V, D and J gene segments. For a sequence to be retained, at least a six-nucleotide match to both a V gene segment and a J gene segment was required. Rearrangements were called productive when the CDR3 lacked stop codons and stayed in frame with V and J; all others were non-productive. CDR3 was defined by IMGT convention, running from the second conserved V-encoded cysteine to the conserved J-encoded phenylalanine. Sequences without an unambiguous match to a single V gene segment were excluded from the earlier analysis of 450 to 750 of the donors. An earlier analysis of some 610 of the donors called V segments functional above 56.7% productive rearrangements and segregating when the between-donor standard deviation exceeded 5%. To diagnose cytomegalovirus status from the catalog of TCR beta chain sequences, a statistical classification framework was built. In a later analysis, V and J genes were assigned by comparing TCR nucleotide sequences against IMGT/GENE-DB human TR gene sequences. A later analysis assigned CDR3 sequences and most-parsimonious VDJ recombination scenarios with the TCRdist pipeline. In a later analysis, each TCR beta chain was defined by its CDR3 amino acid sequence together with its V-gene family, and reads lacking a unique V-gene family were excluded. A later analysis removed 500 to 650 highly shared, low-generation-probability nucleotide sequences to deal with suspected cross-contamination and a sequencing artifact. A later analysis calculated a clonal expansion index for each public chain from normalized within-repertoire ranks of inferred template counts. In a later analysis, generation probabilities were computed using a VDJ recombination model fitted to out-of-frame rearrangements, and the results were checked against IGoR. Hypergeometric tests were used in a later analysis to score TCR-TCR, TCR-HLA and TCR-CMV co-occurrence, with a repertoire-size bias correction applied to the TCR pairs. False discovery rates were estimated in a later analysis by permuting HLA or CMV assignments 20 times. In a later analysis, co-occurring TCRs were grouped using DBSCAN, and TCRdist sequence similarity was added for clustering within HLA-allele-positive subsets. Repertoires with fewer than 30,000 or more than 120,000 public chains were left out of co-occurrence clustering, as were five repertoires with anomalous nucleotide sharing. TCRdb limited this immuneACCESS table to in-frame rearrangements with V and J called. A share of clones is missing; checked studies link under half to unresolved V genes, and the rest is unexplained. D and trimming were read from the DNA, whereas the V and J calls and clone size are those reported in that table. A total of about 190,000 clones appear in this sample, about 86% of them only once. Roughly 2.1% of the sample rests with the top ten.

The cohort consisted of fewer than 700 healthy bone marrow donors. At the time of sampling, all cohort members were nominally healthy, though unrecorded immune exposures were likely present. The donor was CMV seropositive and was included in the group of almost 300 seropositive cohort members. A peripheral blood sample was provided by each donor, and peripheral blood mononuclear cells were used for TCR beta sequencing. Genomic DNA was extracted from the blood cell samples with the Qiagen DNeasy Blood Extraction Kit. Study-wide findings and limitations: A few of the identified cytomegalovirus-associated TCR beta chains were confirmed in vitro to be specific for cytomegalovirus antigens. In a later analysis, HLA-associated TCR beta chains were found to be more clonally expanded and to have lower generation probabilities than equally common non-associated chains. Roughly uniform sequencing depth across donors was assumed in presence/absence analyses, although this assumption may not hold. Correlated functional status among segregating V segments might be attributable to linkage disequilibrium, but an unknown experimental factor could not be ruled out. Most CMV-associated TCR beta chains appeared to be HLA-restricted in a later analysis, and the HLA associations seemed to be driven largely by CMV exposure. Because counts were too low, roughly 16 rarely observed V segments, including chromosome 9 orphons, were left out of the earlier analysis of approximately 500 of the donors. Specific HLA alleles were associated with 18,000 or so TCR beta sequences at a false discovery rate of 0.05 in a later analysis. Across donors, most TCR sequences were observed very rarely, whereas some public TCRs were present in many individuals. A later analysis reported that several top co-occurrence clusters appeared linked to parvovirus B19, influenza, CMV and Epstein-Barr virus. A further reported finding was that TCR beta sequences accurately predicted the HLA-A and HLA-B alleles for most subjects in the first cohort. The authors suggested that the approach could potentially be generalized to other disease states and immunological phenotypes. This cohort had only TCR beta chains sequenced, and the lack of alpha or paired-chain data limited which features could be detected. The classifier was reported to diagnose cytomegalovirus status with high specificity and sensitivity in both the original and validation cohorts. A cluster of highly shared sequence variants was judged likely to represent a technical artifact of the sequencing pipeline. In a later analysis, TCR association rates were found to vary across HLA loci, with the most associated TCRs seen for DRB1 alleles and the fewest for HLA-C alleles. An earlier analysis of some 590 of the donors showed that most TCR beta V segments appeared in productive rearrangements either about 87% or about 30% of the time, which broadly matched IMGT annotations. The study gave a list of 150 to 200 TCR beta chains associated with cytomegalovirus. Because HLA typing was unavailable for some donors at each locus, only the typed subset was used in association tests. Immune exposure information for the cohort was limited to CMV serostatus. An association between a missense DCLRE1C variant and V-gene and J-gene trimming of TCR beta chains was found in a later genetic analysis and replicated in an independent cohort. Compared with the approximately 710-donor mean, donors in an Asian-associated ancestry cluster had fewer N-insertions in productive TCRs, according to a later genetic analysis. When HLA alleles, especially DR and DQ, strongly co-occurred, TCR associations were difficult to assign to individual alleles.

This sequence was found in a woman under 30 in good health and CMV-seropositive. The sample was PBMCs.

The nucleotides are TGTGCCAGCAGCTGGGACAGTACAGATACGCAGTATTTT. It translates as CASSWDSTDTQYF. The chain couples TRBV27 to TRBJ2-3, and TRBD1 matches 7 of the central bases. From its cysteine to its phenylalanine, the CDR3 spans 13 amino acids. Only the CDR3 DNA is retained, 39 bases long and in frame from the first base. V ends up 6 bases short and J 3 bases short, with an unmatched junction base count of 3. The germline V gene (reference sequence) yields MNHEY for CDR1 and SMNVEV for CDR2.